Below, 22 T cell receptor beta chains from the same sample are listed, as sequenced in a study of OX40 agonist ivuxolimab in advanced cancers. Some clones are missing from TCRdb's copy, which holds only in-frame ones; the method was immunoSEQ multiplex PCR. There are approximately 48,000 clones in the sample; nearly 80% occur only once, and roughly 3.9% lies in the top ten. Here the sequenced sample was CD4+ or CD8+ T cells sorted from blood, taken in a trial of the OX40 agonist ivuxolimab. The receptors here all came from an adult with an advanced solid tumor such as melanoma, head and neck, liver or kidney cancer.

The gene calls are TRBV12-5 and TRBJ1-6; no reliable D call. The germline V gene encodes CDR1 LGHNT and CDR2 FRNRAP. The V and J ends lost 2 bases and 8 bases respectively, with 4 bases between them. The CDR3 extends over 12 amino acids. CDR3 loop: CASGLFDSPLHF. The CDR3 DNA follows: TGTGCTAGTGGTTTGTTCGATTCACCCCTCCACTTT.

This clone was observed a handful of times. V is TRBV7-9 and J is TRBJ1-2; D uncertain. Trimming took off 6 bases at V and 4 bases at J, with 6 bases between the two ends. Germline CDR1 and CDR2: SEHNR and FQNEAQ (reference sequence). This CDR3 is 11 amino acids long. Written as DNA, the CDR3 is TGTGCCAGCAGTCGATCCTATGGCTACACCTTC. It specifies CASSRSYGYTF.

This clone turned up a few times. V gene TRBV7-6 combines with J gene TRBJ2-5; TRBD1 agrees at 10 bases. CDR1 is SGHVS, CDR2 FNYEAQ, per germline. V was clipped by 2 bases and J by 4 bases; unmatched bases: 7. The CDR3 contains 16 residues. The CDR3, as DNA: TGTGCCAGCAGCTTACCTCGACAGGGGGCTGGAGAGACCCAGTACTTC. This translates into CASSLPRQGAGETQYF.

This chain joins TRBV30 and TRBJ2-5, with a tentative D call TRBD2 (5 bases). The CDR3 is made up of 14 amino acids. The germline gives CDR1 GTSNPN, CDR2 SVGIG (reference sequence). V dropped 4 bases and J dropped 6 bases, with 18 bases sitting between them. This chain's CDR3 is CAWNPQSVAQTQYF. The CDR3 DNA reads TGTGCCTGGAACCCTCAATCGGTAGCGCAGACCCAGTACTTC.

This clone has a single count. The CDR3 nucleotides are TGTGCCAGCAGTTTAGGGGGCGCAGTCTATGGCTACACCTTC. It specifies CASSLGGAVYGYTF. The gene calls are TRBV27 and TRBJ1-2, with D possibly matching TRBD1 (6 bases). The length of the CDR3 is 14 residues. The ends were cut back, 2 bases at V and 4 bases at J, with 11 bases in the middle. Germline-derived CDR1 and CDR2 are MNHEY and SMNVEV (reference sequence).

The chain couples TRBV19 to TRBJ1-2, with 8 nucleotides matching TRBD1. The CDR3 length is 12 residues. V gave up 7 bases and J gave up 7 bases; unmatched junction bases: 5. CDR1 and CDR2 from the germline V gene are LNHDA and SQIVND (reference sequence). CDR3 sequence (DNA): TGTGCCAGTAACCCAGGGGGCGTTGGCTACACCTTC. This codes for CASNPGGVGYTF.

The chain couples TRBV11-2 to TRBJ1-3; D remains unclear. The length of the CDR3 is 17 residues. CDR1 is SGHAT and CDR2 is FQNNGV in the germline V gene. V lost 4 bases and J lost 3, with 19 bases in between. The CDR3 nucleotides are TGTGCCAGCAGCTCTCTCGATAGAGTTATAAGTGGAAACACCATATATTTT. This sequence encodes CASSSLDRVISGNTIYF.

A few counts support this clone. The chain has TRBV7-3 and TRBJ2-3, with TRBD2 as a possible D gene (5 bases). The CDR3 sequence is 14 residues long. The V end lost 3 bases, the J end lost 7 bases, and 14 bases lay between the germline ends. Germline V gene data show CDR1 as SGHTA and CDR2 as FQGTGA. In DNA form, the CDR3 reads TGTGCCAGCAGCTTCGACTATTACAAAAATACGCAGTATTTT. It encodes CASSFDYYKNTQYF.

This rearrangement joins TRBV2 to TRBJ2-7; tentative D call: TRBD2 (5 bases). Germline lookup yields CDR1 SNHLY and CDR2 FYNNEI. CDR3 length: 15 residues. Trimming left V 4 bases short and J 3 bases short, with 16 bases between. The DNA for the CDR3 is TGTGCCAGCAGTGCGGGGAAGCTAGTCGTCTACGAGCAGTACTTC. Protein: CASSAGKLVVYEQYF.

V usage is TRBV6-6 and J usage is TRBJ2-7; 8 bases match TRBD1. V shed 5 bases, J shed 2 bases, and the junction held 8 bases outside the gene matches. The CDR3 runs to 15 residues. The V gene's germline CDR1 is MNHNY and CDR2 SVGAGI (reference sequence). The CDR3, as DNA: TGTGCCAGCAGTCTCCGGACAGGGCGGACCTACGAGCAGTACTTC. Encoded protein: CASSLRTGRTYEQYF.

The rearrangement uses TRBV5-1 and TRBJ1-1, with D possibly TRBD1 on 5 matching bases. The V gene lost 3 bases and the J gene lost 1 base, with 16 bases spanning the gap. Germline V lookup: CDR1 SGHRS, CDR2 YFSETQ. This CDR3 comprises 16 residues. The CDR3 loop reads CASSSIRGSSNTEAFF. CDR3 bases: TGCGCCAGCAGCTCCATTCGGGGGAGTTCGAACACTGAAGCTTTCTTT.

V is TRBV5-4 and J is TRBJ2-1; 12 bases align to TRBD2. J lost 8 bases, V lost 1 base, and 4 bases had no gene match. The V gene's germline CDR1 is SGHNT and CDR2 YYREEE (reference sequence). There are 15 residues in the CDR3. CDR3 in amino acids: CASSLRLAGAHEQFF. DNA of the CDR3: TGTGCCAGCAGCTTGCGACTAGCGGGAGCGCATGAGCAGTTCTTC.

This clone was recorded a few times. The chain couples TRBV7-2 to TRBJ2-3; 9 bases align to TRBD2. Losses at the gene ends were 6 bases for V and 2 bases for J; bases not matched to a gene: 15. The CDR3 extends over 18 amino acids. Germline V gene sequence: CDR1 SGHTA, CDR2 FQGNSA. CDR3 region: CASSLTASAGGLTDTQYF. As DNA, the CDR3 is TGTGCCAGCAGTTTAACAGCCTCAGCGGGGGGTCTCACAGATACGCAGTATTTT.

The genes are TRBV28 and TRBJ1-5; TRBD1 might be the D (6 bases). CDR1 is MDHEN, CDR2 SYDVKM, per germline. CDR3 size: 14 residues. Trimming stripped 6 bases from V and 4 bases from J, with 13 bases between. As DNA, the CDR3 is TGTGCCAGCAGCCTGGGGGCAGTTAATCAGCCCCAGCATTTT. It yields the protein CASSLGAVNQPQHF.

The chain combines TRBV28 with TRBJ1-1, with a possible D match to TRBD1 (5 bases). The CDR3 has 14 residues. The ends were cut back, 8 bases at V and 4 bases at J, with 17 bases in the middle. Germline loops: CDR1 MDHEN, CDR2 SYDVKM. The CDR3 nucleotides read TGTGCCAGCCTAATGAGGGGAGGAATCACTGAAGCTTTCTTT. Its protein is CASLMRGGITEAFF.

V usage is TRBV5-1 and J usage is TRBJ2-3; no clear D. Trimming took off 3 bases at V and 1 base at J, with 9 bases between the two ends. Germline values: CDR1 SGHRS, CDR2 YFSETQ. The CDR3 sequence is 14 residues long. The CDR3 coding sequence is TGCGCCAGCAGCTACGGGTCTGGCACAGATACGCAGTATTTT. It yields the protein CASSYGSGTDTQYF.

The chain joins TRBV28 to TRBJ1-6; maybe TRBD1 (6 bases). Germline assignment: CDR1 MDHEN and CDR2 SYDVKM. Trimming stripped 2 bases from V and 9 bases from J, with 23 bases between. The CDR3 is 18 residues long. The CDR3 region is CASSLLAYRTARGSPLHF. CDR3 in DNA: TGTGCCAGCAGTTTACTGGCCTACCGGACAGCAAGAGGTTCACCCCTCCACTTT.

The chain combines TRBV6-5 with TRBJ1-2; TRBD1 aligns across 7 bases. Germline CDR1 MNHEY, CDR2 SVGAGI. The CDR3 has 14 amino acids. The V and J ends lost 6 bases and 6 bases, in that order; junction bases with no gene match: 10. CDR3 DNA: TGTGCCAGCAGCCCACCGACAGGGTCGAATGGCTACACCTTC. This codes for CASSPPTGSNGYTF.

The J gene is TRBJ2-5, the V gene TRBV5-1; D is uncertain. This CDR3 spans 12 amino acids. V was cut by 1 base and J by 0 bases, with 1 base left in between. From germline, CDR1 is SGHRS and CDR2 YFSETQ. The CDR3 nucleotides read TGCGCCAGCAGCTTGTACCAAGAGACCCAGTACTTC. Residues: CASSLYQETQYF.

The gene calls are TRBV5-1 and TRBJ1-1, with no clear D. The CDR3 loop spans 13 amino acids. The ends were cut back, 2 bases at V and 3 bases at J, with 8 bases in the middle. In germline, CDR1 is SGHRS, CDR2 YFSETQ. DNA of the CDR3: TGCGCCAGCAGCTTCCAGGAGGACACTGAAGCTTTCTTT. This sequence encodes CASSFQEDTEAFF.

The CDR3 spells CASRSGYGALTTPLHF. In nucleotides, the CDR3 is TGTGCCAGCAGGAGTGGGTACGGGGCACTAACCACACCCCTCCACTTT. The gene calls are TRBV7-2 and TRBJ1-6; a possible D gene is TRBD1 (5 bases). The V and J ends lost 6 bases and 11 bases respectively, with 23 bases between them. Germline CDR1 and CDR2: SGHTA and FQGNSA. The CDR3 is made up of 16 amino acids.

V usage is TRBV5-1 and J usage is TRBJ1-2, with a possible D match to TRBD1 (6 bases). The CDR3 contains 15 residues. With 0 bases removed from V and 7 bases from J, the gap between germline ends came to 16 bases. CDR1 is SGHRS and CDR2 is YFSETQ in the germline V gene. The CDR3 here is CASSLGLGTGSGYTF. The CDR3 region has the DNA TGCGCCAGCAGCTTGGGATTAGGTACAGGGAGTGGCTACACCTTC.